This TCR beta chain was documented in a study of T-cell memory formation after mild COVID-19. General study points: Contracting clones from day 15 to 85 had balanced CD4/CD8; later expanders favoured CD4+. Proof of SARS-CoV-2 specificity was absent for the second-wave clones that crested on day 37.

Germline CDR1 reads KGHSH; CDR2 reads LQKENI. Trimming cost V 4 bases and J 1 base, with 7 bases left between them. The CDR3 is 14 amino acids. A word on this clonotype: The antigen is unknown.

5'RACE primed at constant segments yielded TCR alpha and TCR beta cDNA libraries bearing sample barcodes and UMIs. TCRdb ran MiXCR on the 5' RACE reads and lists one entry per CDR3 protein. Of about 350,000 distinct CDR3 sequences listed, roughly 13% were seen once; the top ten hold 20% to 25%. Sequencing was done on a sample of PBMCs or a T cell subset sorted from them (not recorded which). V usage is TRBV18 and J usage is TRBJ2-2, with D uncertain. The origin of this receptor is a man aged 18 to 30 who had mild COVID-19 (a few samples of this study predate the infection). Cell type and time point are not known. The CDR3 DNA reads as TGTGCCAGCTCACTTCAAAAGAACACCGGGGAGCTGTTTTTT. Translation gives CASSLQKNTGELFF.